This T cell receptor beta chain came from a study of spatial heterogeneity in lung cancer. TCRdb independently ran MiXCR on the 5' RACE reads; one entry per CDR3 protein. The sample has about 11,000 distinct CDR3 sequences, 6% to 6.5% seen once; the top ten hold 25% to 30%. Time point here: sample taken at primary tumor resection. In germline, CDR1 is SQVTM, CDR2 ANQGSEA. Trimming cost V 4 bases and J 0 bases; bases outside gene matches: 4. CDR3 length: 14 residues. Study-level findings and limits: Among blood samples, ubiquitous expanded tumor TCRs appeared more at resection than at follow-up.

By sample fraction, this clonotype is medium-sized. The antigen is unknown. This receptor was taken from a male donor with early-stage non-small cell lung cancer. The chain joins TRBV29-1 to TRBJ2-7; 9 nucleotides align to TRBD1. The sequences come from PBMCs, collected at surgery. The chain's CDR3 is CSVAGTGLSYEQYF. For the CDR3, the DNA is TGCAGCGTTGCCGGGACAGGGCTCTCCTACGAGCAGTACTTC.